This is a list of T cell receptor beta chains from one sample in a study of immune cell composition in non-small cell lung cancer. Method: immunoSEQ multiplex PCR; TCRdb's copy keeps in-frame clones and lacks some. The table has about 3,000 clones, roughly 74% seen once; the top ten hold over 15%. The source material was lung tumor tissue. These receptors were obtained from a human donor with non-small cell lung cancer. CDR3s leave out the opening cysteine and the closing phenylalanine or tryptophan. Fields, in order: V gene, CDR3 protein.

>TRBV27
ASSFGEGEQF
>TRBV5-1
ATTDTSNTGELF
>TRBV11-2
ASSFQWNTEAF
>TRBV18
ANPPIAGDGTQY
>TRBV6-5
ASSSRWGGNTEAF
>TRBV10-3
AIRAGGSGTDTQY
>TRBV19
ASSHPDPQRLNTEAF
>TRBV5-1
ASSLTSARRAGELF
>TRBV5-1
ASSLAVVGTEAF
>TRBV4-3
ASSQDTGGFNYGYT
>TRBV30
AWATGGLAAITDTQY
>TRBV7-8
ASSPDVGRQETQY
>TRBV5-1
ASSLGTGEHNEQF
>TRBV6-1
ASIEAQILNTEAF
>TRBV27
ASSLRQGEKLF
>TRBV5-4
ASSPGLAGAGEQF
>TRBV6-1
ALHVAGVETQY
>TRBV19
ASSIQMGLESSTIY
>TRBV28
ASSLPRTGFADTQY
>TRBV5-1
ASSLIMNTEAF
>TRBV7-3
ASSLSPAPGTEAF
>TRBV6-4
ASSSGQNYGYT
>TRBV30
AWSRGAGTQY
>TRBV28
ASSWQGQGEQY
>TRBV10-2
ASSDSGVRGSPLH
>TRBV27
ASSLKQGFYEQY
>TRBV7-2
ASSRQFTEAF
>TRBV29-1
SADVLGQGEQY
>TRBV5-8
ASSLVNSRNYGYT
>TRBV4-1
ASSQAGMGDTQY
>TRBV4-2
ASSFDRESISWTEAF
>TRBV7-1
ASSGDRWTYEQY
>TRBV2
ASSERGAASGTGELF
>TRBV4-1
ASSPFGGMEGYT
>TRBV6-5
ASSADRVTGYT
>TRBV29-1
SVGATGEAF
>TRBV30
AWTPRSGVRETQY
>TRBV9
ASSPRTGWTGNTIY
>TRBV11-2
ASSRKTGSGYT
>TRBV28
ASSQRTGFSYEQY